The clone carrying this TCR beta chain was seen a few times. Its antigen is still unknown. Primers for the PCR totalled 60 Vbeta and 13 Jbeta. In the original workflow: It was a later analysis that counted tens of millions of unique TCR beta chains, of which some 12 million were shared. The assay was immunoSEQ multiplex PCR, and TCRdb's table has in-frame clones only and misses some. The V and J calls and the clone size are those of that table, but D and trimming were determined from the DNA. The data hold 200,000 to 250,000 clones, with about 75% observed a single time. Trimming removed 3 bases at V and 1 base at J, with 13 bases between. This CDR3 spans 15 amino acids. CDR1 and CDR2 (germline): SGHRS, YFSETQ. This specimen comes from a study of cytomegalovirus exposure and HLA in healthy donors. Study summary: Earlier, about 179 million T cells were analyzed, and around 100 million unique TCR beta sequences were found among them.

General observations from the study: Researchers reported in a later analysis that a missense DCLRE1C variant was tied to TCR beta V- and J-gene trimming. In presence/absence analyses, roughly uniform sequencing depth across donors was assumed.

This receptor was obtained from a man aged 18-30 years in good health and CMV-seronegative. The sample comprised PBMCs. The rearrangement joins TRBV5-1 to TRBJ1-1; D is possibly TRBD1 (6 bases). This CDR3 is CASSSEAQGNTEAFF. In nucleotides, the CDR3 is TGCGCCAGCAGCTCAGAAGCACAGGGGAACACTGAAGCTTTCTTT.